Listed here is a single TCR beta chain. This clonotype has ten or more counts. What antigen it recognizes has not been identified. Base qualities are not provided; no much larger clone lies one nucleotide away. Moderately to severely active disease, a Clinical Activity Score of at least 3, a NOSPECS grade of at least 4, and a duration under 3 months were present in ophthalmopathy patients. Any patient with an uncontrolled infection, another autoimmune disease, pregnancy or lactation was excluded. Diagnoses were based on clinical symptoms, serum thyroxine and TRAb, thyroid ultrasound and orbital computed tomography. PBMCs were separated from under 11 ml of fresh peripheral blood using Ficoll-Paque density gradient centrifugation. Total RNA was extracted with Trizol reagent, and quality was checked on an Agilent 2100 Bioanalyzer. This record comes from a study of T cells in Graves' hyperthyroidism and ophthalmopathy (dated by TCRdb to about 2019). Regarding the complete study: Peripheral blood was collected at initial diagnosis, before any treatment. In roughly six Graves' hyperthyroidism patients, the study also compared T-cell repertoires from thyroid tissue with T-cell repertoires from blood. The paper describes TCR Vbeta CDR3 sequencing of about 140 peripheral blood samples, made up of 43 ophthalmopathy patients, some 80 hyperthyroidism patients and 17 progressor patients. Prospective prediction of ophthalmopathy was tested in an independent validation cohort consisting of under 20 hyperthyroidism patients and around 16 patients who later progressed to ophthalmopathy. For training and testing, the 100 or so patients in the discovery cohort were randomly divided in a 7:3 ratio. After blood sampling, hyperthyroidism patients were treated with methimazole at a starting dose of 30 mg daily, and ophthalmopathy patients were treated with high-dose intravenous methylprednisolone. To identify distinguishing TCR V-J signatures, a discovery cohort of 100 or so patients was used, comprising 43 with Graves' ophthalmopathy and under 60 with stable Graves' hyperthyroidism. Study-level results and caveats: In cross-validation, a model built on a 13 V-J signature told ophthalmopathy apart from stable hyperthyroidism with under 90% sensitivity and approximately 81% specificity, and in testing the same model reached 80%/75%. During validation, the model predicted progression to ophthalmopathy a median of roughly 7.1 months ahead of onset, with roughly 65% sensitivity and 72% to 80% specificity. Most expanded thyroid clonotypes (frequency above 0.001) were also found in blood, which suggests that blood repertoires may mirror thyroid immune responses. Sample size was not statistically predetermined, and blinding of investigators to group allocation was not performed.

The CDR3 numbers 13 residues from cysteine through phenylalanine. Left in the record is the CDR3 DNA by itself, 39 bases read in frame from the first base. The V and J ends are trimmed by 1 base and 8 bases, leaving 9 bases between them. The germline V gene (reference sequence) specifies SEHNR as CDR1 and FQNEAQ as CDR2. TCR beta CDR3 regions were amplified from RNA transcripts. The first round of RT-PCR for the TCR CDR3 was performed with the HTBI primer set and the Qiagen OneStep RT-PCR kit. Libraries were constructed in a second round of multiplex PCR, after which size selection and purification were performed. Libraries were sequenced paired-end with 100 bp reads on an Illumina HiSeq2000. As for the authors' bioinformatics: SOAPnuke was used to process the raw data, throwing out any read that contained adapters or uncalled bases, had a mean Phred below 15, or lacked an exact constant-primer or identifier match. High-quality paired reads were merged using COPE v1.2.5, and each unique nucleotide sequence was defined as a clonotype. MiTCR v1.1 was used to align the clonotypes against IMGT TRBV, TRBD and TRBJ reference segments. The analysis included only V-J combinations with a frequency above 0.0001, which together covered 99% to 99.2% of the repertoires. The TCS score was defined as F50 (clonal expansion) divided by E x V (chaos), with BLOSUM62-based TCRdist calculated between CDR3 peptides within each V-J. Welch's t-statistics and random forest reduced 500 to 650 V-J features to 13, which were used in a naive Bayes classifier (R e1071). TCRdb reworked the public reads: Q25 trimming with fastp, MiXCR clone assembly, productive beta chains retained. Identical CDR3 protein sequences are pooled into one entry, listed with their most common genes and DNA. For this entry, the V and J calls and clone size follow TCRdb and not the study's own pipeline. Counted in this sample were 500,000 to 650,000 distinct CDR3 sequences; more than 14% of them appeared once. Around 13% of the sample is held by the ten biggest clonotypes.

Sequenced sample: blood. The sequence derives from a woman aged 45-60 years with Graves' ophthalmopathy. The chain is assembled from TRBV7-9 and TRBJ2-1; confidence is insufficient to name the D gene. Read as DNA, the sequence is TGTGCCAGCAGCTTAGAAGTCATGTATGAGCAGTTCTTC. Its product reads: CASSLEVMYEQFF. The variable domain in full, with residues beyond the CDR3 obtained from the reference TRBV7-9 and TRBJ2-1 genes, is DTGVSQNPRHKITKRGQNVTFRCDPISEHNRLYWYRQTLGQGPEFLTYFQNEAQLEKSRLLSDRFSAERPKGSFSTLEIQRTEQGDSAMYLCASSLEVMYEQFFGPGTRLTVL.